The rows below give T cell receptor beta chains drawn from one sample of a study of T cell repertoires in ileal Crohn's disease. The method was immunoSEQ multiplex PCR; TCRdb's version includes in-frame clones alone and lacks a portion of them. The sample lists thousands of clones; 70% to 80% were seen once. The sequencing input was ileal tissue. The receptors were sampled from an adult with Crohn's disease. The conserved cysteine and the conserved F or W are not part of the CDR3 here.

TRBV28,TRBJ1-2,ASSSTANYGYT
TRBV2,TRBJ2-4,ASSDNWGNIQY
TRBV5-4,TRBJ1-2,ASSPRTDYGYT
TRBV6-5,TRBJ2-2,ASSYRRQGNTGELF
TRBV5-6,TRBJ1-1,ASRALGGNTEAF
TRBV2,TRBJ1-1,ASRDPGQGGSAAF
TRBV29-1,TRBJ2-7,SVEVGPRGPVSYEQY
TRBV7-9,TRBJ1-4,ASSLEREKLF
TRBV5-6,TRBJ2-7,ASSLEGQGFGFSPYEQY
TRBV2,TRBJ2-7,ASSVERSYEQY
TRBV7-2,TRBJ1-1,ASSLGSGVNTEAF
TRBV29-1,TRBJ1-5,SVVGQGSNQPQH
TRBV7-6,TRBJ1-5,ASSPIRGDNQPQH
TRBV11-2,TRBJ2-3,ASSLVGGQTDTQY
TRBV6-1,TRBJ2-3,ASSESPGEGTDTQY
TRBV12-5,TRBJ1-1,ASGFSRVMNTEAF
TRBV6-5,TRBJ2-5,ASTEMTGPVETQY
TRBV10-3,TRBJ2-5,AISRTSGGQETQY
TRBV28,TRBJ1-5,ASSLRDRANQPQH
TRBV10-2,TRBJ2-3,ASSASPDTQY
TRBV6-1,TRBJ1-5,ASRQGGDQPQH
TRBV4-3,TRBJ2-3,ASSQERRITQY
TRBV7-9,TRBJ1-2,ASSSQDFYGYT
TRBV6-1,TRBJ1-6,ASSALGERAPLH
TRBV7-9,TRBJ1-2,ASSPQGNYGYT
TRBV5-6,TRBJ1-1,ASRSRASEAF
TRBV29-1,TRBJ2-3,SVEAIDTQY
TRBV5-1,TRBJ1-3,ASSFDRAGNTIY
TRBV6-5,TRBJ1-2,ASSYSSPVTGSGYT
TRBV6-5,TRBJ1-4,ASSYSWGMNEKLF
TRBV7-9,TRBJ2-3,ASIDQGGTDTQY
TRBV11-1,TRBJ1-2,ASSLHGTGRYGYT
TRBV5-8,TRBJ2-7,ASRPRTGTYEQY
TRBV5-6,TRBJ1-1,ASSLVDGLNTEAF
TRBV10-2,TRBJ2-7,ASSESDREGEQY